This is a list of T cell receptor beta chains from one sample in a study of early stage breast cancer tumors. The repertoire was sequenced with immunoSEQ multiplex PCR; TCRdb's copy has only in-frame clones and lacks some. The sample has about 72,000 clones; 79% are singletons. Sequenced input: blood. These TCRs come from a person aged 55 to 70 with breast cancer. The CDR3 runs from the conserved cysteine through the conserved F or W. The D gene is left open where the match is weak. A row's size may be missing; if present it is once, few, many or a size class.

D gene	clone size	V gene	J gene	CDR3 protein	CDR3 DNA
TRBD2	once	TRBV11-2	TRBJ2-3	CASSSSGRTDTQYF	TGTGCCAGCAGCTCCAGCGGGAGGACAGATACGCAGTATTTT
TRBD2	NA	TRBV4-3	TRBJ2-3	CASSQSDATSGGSTDTQYF	TGCGCCAGCAGCCAGTCAGATGCTACTAGCGGGGGAAGCACAGATACGCAGTATTTT
NA	few	TRBV6-6	TRBJ2-2	CASSYDFLGELFF	TGTGCCAGCAGTTATGACTTCCTCGGGGAGCTGTTTTTT
TRBD2	NA	TRBV5-6	TRBJ2-1	CASVYGPQRENEQFF	TGTGCCAGCGTTTACGGACCGCAGCGGGAGAATGAGCAGTTCTTC
NA	once	TRBV27	TRBJ1-6	CASSSYNSPLHF	TGTGCCAGCAGTTCCTATAATTCACCCCTCCACTTT
NA	NA	TRBV5-6	TRBJ2-7	CASSSRARSSYEQYF	TGTGCCAGCAGCAGCCGAGCGAGGAGCTCCTACGAGCAGTACTTC
NA	NA	TRBV28	TRBJ1-5	CASSPRGPQHF	TGTGCCAGCAGTCCCCGGGGGCCCCAGCATTTT
NA	NA	TRBV6-4	TRBJ2-2	CASSDGQSTGELFF	TGTGCCAGCAGTGACGGTCAGAGCACCGGGGAGCTGTTTTTT
NA	NA	TRBV2	TRBJ1-4	CATEEGRGNEKLFF	TGTGCCACCGAGGAAGGGCGGGGAAATGAAAAACTGTTTTTT
NA	NA	TRBV7-6	TRBJ2-7	CASSLAATYEQYF	TGTGCCAGCAGCTTAGCGGCAACCTACGAGCAGTACTTC
TRBD2	once	TRBV13	TRBJ2-1	CASSSGGLAGSWGGNEQFF	TGTGCCAGCAGCTCCGGGGGACTAGCGGGATCTTGGGGGGGCAATGAGCAGTTCTTC
NA	NA	TRBV9	TRBJ2-1	CASSGDGSSYNEQFF	TGTGCCAGCAGCGGGGACGGTAGCTCCTACAATGAGCAGTTCTTC
NA	NA	TRBV2	TRBJ2-7	CASTIQISYEQYF	TGTGCCAGCACTATCCAAATCTCCTACGAGCAGTACTTC
TRBD1	NA	TRBV6-6	TRBJ2-7	CASSLDRGVSYEQYF	TGTGCCAGCAGTCTGGACAGGGGGGTCTCCTACGAGCAGTACTTC
NA	NA	TRBV7-9	TRBJ1-1	CASSWREMNTEAFF	TGTGCCAGCAGCTGGAGAGAGATGAACACTGAAGCTTTCTTT
TRBD1	NA	TRBV5-8	TRBJ2-5	CASSLGEGGRETQYF	TGTGCCAGCAGCTTGGGGGAAGGGGGCAGGGAGACCCAGTACTTC
NA	NA	TRBV29-1	TRBJ2-5	CSVKGGETQYF	TGCAGCGTTAAGGGGGGGGAGACCCAGTACTTC
NA	few	TRBV11-2	TRBJ2-7	CASSSIRVSYEQYF	TGTGCCAGCAGCTCGATCAGGGTATCCTACGAGCAGTACTTC
NA	NA	TRBV7-3	TRBJ1-3	CASSLGSFGNTIYF	TGTGCCAGCAGCTTGGGGAGCTTTGGAAACACCATATATTTT
NA	few	TRBV13	TRBJ1-3	CASSLYGNTIYF	TGTGCCAGCAGCTTATATGGAAACACCATATATTTT
NA	NA	TRBV7-3	TRBJ1-1	CASSLATDTEAFF	TGTGCCAGCAGCTTAGCTACAGACACTGAAGCTTTCTTT
NA	NA	TRBV5-4	TRBJ2-7	CASSQGFEQYF	TGTGCCAGCAGCCAGGGGTTCGAGCAGTACTTC
NA	NA	TRBV23-1	TRBJ1-4	CASSPIVRPEKLFF	TGCGCCAGCAGTCCCATTGTCCGTCCCGAAAAACTGTTTTTT
NA	NA	TRBV5-1	TRBJ2-7	CASSLSDSEQYF	TGCGCCAGCAGCTTGTCGGACAGCGAGCAGTACTTC
TRBD2	NA	TRBV18	TRBJ2-5	CASSLRETSGTFFEETQYF	TGTGCCAGCTCACTCCGGGAGACTAGCGGGACTTTTTTCGAAGAGACCCAGTACTTC
TRBD1	NA	TRBV10-3	TRBJ1-2	CAIRETRTGQDYGYTF	TGTGCCATCAGGGAAACCCGGACAGGGCAGGACTATGGCTACACCTTC
NA	NA	TRBV4-2	TRBJ2-1	CASSQDLATGTPHSSVPYNEQFF	TGTGCCAGCAGCCAAGATCTTGCCACCGGGACTCCCCACAGTAGCGTCCCCTACAATGAGCAGTTCTTC
TRBD2	NA	TRBV5-1	TRBJ2-3	CASSRGLAVTSTDTQYF	TGCGCCAGCAGCCGGGGACTAGCGGTGACTAGCACAGATACGCAGTATTTT
NA	few	TRBV19	TRBJ1-5	CASRATTSDQPQHF	TGTGCCAGTAGGGCCACGACCTCCGACCAGCCCCAGCATTTT
TRBD2	NA	TRBV5-1	TRBJ2-5	CASSLGTSRETQYF	TGCGCCAGCAGCTTGGGGACTAGCAGAGAGACCCAGTACTTC
TRBD1	NA	TRBV11-2	TRBJ2-1	CASSLIALTGGYNEQFF	TGTGCCAGCAGCTTAATAGCACTGACAGGGGGCTACAATGAGCAGTTCTTC
NA	NA	TRBV6-5	TRBJ2-7	CASSLSGALHYEQYF	TGTGCCAGCAGTTTGTCAGGGGCGCTTCACTACGAGCAGTACTTC
NA	NA	TRBV27	TRBJ2-6	CASSLQDSGANVLTF	TGTGCCAGCAGTTTACAGGACTCTGGGGCCAACGTCCTGACTTTC
NA	NA	TRBV15	TRBJ2-6	CATSRGDRDSGANVLTF	TGTGCCACCAGCCGCGGGGACAGAGATAGTGGGGCCAACGTCCTGACTTTC
NA	NA	TRBV6-5	TRBJ1-1	CASSYRGRGTEAFF	TGTGCCAGCAGTTACCGGGGAAGAGGGACTGAAGCTTTCTTT
NA	NA	TRBV7-9	TRBJ1-2	CASSLEGNYGYTF	TGTGCCAGCAGCTTAGAAGGAAACTATGGCTACACCTTC
TRBD2	once	TRBV6-5	TRBJ2-4	CASSYQGLAGNIQYF	TGTGCCAGCAGTTACCAAGGACTAGCGGGGAACATTCAGTACTTC
NA	NA	TRBV6-6	TRBJ2-7	CASSYSTYEQYF	TGTGCCAGCAGTTATTCCACCTACGAGCAGTACTTC
NA	once	TRBV28	TRBJ2-7	CASSSPRLWGLSYEQYF	TGTGCCAGCAGTTCCCCCCGCCTGTGGGGCCTATCGTACGAGCAGTACTTC
NA	NA	TRBV18	TRBJ2-7	CASSPRAYEQYF	TGTGCCAGCTCACCCCGGGCCTACGAGCAGTACTTC
NA	NA	TRBV6-6	TRBJ1-5	CASSRADSNQPQHF	TGTGCCAGCTCAAGGGCGGACAGCAATCAGCCCCAGCATTTT
NA	NA	TRBV28	TRBJ1-3	CASVNLASGNTIYF	TGTGCCAGCGTGAATCTAGCCTCTGGAAACACCATATATTTT
TRBD1	NA	TRBV28	TRBJ2-7	CASSKTDRGEQYF	TGTGCCAGCAGTAAAACCGACAGGGGGGAGCAGTACTTC